The 19 T cell receptor beta chains below all came from one sample that was sequenced in a study of control samples from healthy donors and cancer patients. Clones were sequenced by immunoSEQ multiplex PCR, and TCRdb holds only the in-frame ones, with some missing. The repertoire has about 77,000 clones, around 92% of them found once; the top ten carry 5.8%. Sequenced: blood. Receptors were obtained from a woman in her sixties or seventies in good health.

The CDR3 DNA is TGTGCCAGCAGTCCGTTCGGGACTAGCGGATTCTACAATGAGCAGTTCTTC. As protein: CASSPFGTSGFYNEQFF. This sequence joins TRBV28 and TRBJ2-1; 11 nucleotides agree with TRBD2. This CDR3 contains 17 residues. Looked up from germline, CDR1 is MDHEN and CDR2 is SYDVKM. The V segment lost 5 bases and the J segment 3 bases; nucleotides outside the gene matches: 9.

This sequence joins TRBV5-5 and TRBJ2-7; 9 bases are a match to TRBD1. V was pared by 0 bases and J by 1 base, with 2 bases of the junction left unmatched. The V gene's germline CDR1 is SGHKS and CDR2 YYEKEE (reference sequence). There are 15 residues in the CDR3. CDR3 in amino acids: CASSLVGQGSYEQYF. The CDR3 DNA reads as TGTGCCAGCAGCTTGGTAGGACAGGGGTCCTACGAGCAGTACTTC.

V gene TRBV7-2 combines with J gene TRBJ2-2, with D unresolved. The CDR3 loop spans 13 amino acids. V was cut by 2 bases and J by 5 bases, with 6 bases left in between. Germline V CDR1 and CDR2: SGHTA, FQGNSA. CDR3 coding DNA: TGTGCCAGCAGCTTATTTATGACCGGGGAGCTGTTTTTT. Translation: CASSLFMTGELFF. Looking up the rest from reference TRBV7-2 and TRBJ2-2 gives the full variable domain: GAGVSQSPSNKVTEKGKDVELRCDPISGHTALYWYRQSLGQGLEFLIYFQGNSAPDKSGLPSDRFSAERTGGSVSTLTIQRTQQEDSAVYLCASSLFMTGELFFGEGSRLTVL.

The chain recombines TRBV5-6 with TRBJ2-7; D call uncertain. The V gene lost 4 bases and the J gene lost 5 bases, with 13 bases spanning the gap. Germline values: CDR1 SGHDT, CDR2 YYEEEE. The CDR3 has 13 residues. The CDR3, as DNA: TGTGCCAGCAGCGCTGAGAGAAGAAACGAGCAGTACTTC. Protein sequence: CASSAERRNEQYF.

This clone has more than one count but fewer than ten. The rearrangement uses TRBV11-2 and TRBJ1-2; 7 bases map to TRBD1. The CDR3 length is 13 residues. CDR1 SGHAT and CDR2 FQNNGV come from the germline V gene. Unmatched junction bases numbered 7, after V lost 5 bases and J lost 7 bases. CDR3 sequence: CASSRQGEGGYTF. CDR3 in DNA: TGTGCCAGCAGCCGGCAGGGGGAGGGTGGCTACACCTTC. Looking up the rest from reference TRBV11-2 and TRBJ1-2 gives the full variable domain: EAGVAQSPRYKIIEKRQSVAFWCNPISGHATLYWYQQILGQGPKLLIQFQNNGVVDDSQLPKDRFSAERLKGVDSTLKIQPAKLEDSAVYLCASSRQGEGGYTFGSGTRLTVV.

The J gene is TRBJ2-1, the V gene TRBV6-4, with 10 bases matching TRBD2. The CDR3 has 16 residues. J lost 10 bases, V lost 2 bases, and 11 bases had no gene match. Germline V gene lookup returns CDR1 MRHNA and CDR2 SNTAGT. The CDR3 sequence is CASSDGPSGSIWEQFF. The DNA of the CDR3 is TGTGCCAGCAGTGACGGGCCTAGCGGGAGTATATGGGAGCAGTTCTTC.

This chain links TRBV18 with TRBJ1-1; D unresolved. CDR1 and CDR2 (germline): KGHSH, LQKENI. The CDR3 length is 14 residues. Deletions cut 0 bases from V and 4 bases from J, with 9 bases between. CDR3 coding DNA: TGTGCCAGCTCACCACCGGGGTCCGGCACTGAAGCTTTCTTT. This gives the protein CASSPPGSGTEAFF.

The CDR3 loop is CASTRDRALWGYTF. The CDR3 coding sequence is TGTGCCAGCACCCGGGACAGGGCTCTATGGGGCTACACCTTC. The chain combines TRBV9 with TRBJ1-2, with TRBD1 matching over 9 bases. J lost 8 bases, V lost 6 bases, and 11 bases had no gene match. In germline, CDR1 is SGDLS, CDR2 YYNGEE. The CDR3 sequence is 14 residues long. Using reference TRBV9 and TRBJ1-2 for the parts outside the CDR3, the full variable domain is DSGVTQTPKHLITATGQRVTLRCSPRSGDLSVYWYQQSLDQGLQFLIQYYNGEERAKGNILERFSAQQFPDLHSELNLSSLELGDSALYFCASTRDRALWGYTFGSGTRLTVV.

The V call is TRBV7-8, the J call TRBJ2-1; no firm D call. Trimming left V 5 bases short and J 4 bases short, with 9 bases between. This CDR3 contains 13 residues. Germline CDR1 SGHVS, CDR2 FQNEAQ. The CDR3 region is CASSPVEYNEQFF. The CDR3 DNA reads as TGTGCCAGCAGCCCCGTAGAATACAATGAGCAGTTCTTC.

The CDR3 spells CASSLGGRSYEQYF. The DNA of the CDR3 is TGTGCCAGCAGCTTAGGGGGTAGGTCCTACGAGCAGTACTTC. The rearrangement joins TRBV11-2 to TRBJ2-7; D not certain. Trimming cost V 1 base and J 1 base, with 8 bases left between them. CDR1 and CDR2 from the germline V gene are SGHAT and FQNNGV. The CDR3 is made up of 14 amino acids. Filled out from reference TRBV11-2 and TRBJ2-7, the complete variable domain reads EAGVAQSPRYKIIEKRQSVAFWCNPISGHATLYWYQQILGQGPKLLIQFQNNGVVDDSQLPKDRFSAERLKGVDSTLKIQPAKLEDSAVYLCASSLGGRSYEQYFGPGTRLTVT.

The chain has TRBV6-2 or TRBV6-3 and TRBJ2-2, with D possibly TRBD2 on 6 matching bases. CDR1 and CDR2 (germline): MNHEY, SVGEGT. The V gene lost 2 bases and the J gene lost 5 bases, with 9 bases spanning the gap. This CDR3 has 14 amino acids. CDR3 sequence (DNA): TGTGCCAGCAGTTACGGAGGGCAGACCGGGGAGCTGTTTTTT. Protein product: CASSYGGQTGELFF.

The chain employs TRBV5-6 and TRBJ2-7; D not resolved. CDR3 size: 13 residues. Germline V gives CDR1 SGHDT, CDR2 YYEEEE. The V gene lost 0 bases and the J gene lost 7 bases, with 11 bases spanning the gap. Here the CDR3 reads CASSLGTTREQYF. The CDR3, as DNA: TGTGCCAGCAGCTTGGGGACGACGAGGGAGCAGTACTTC.

This chain uses TRBV24-1 with TRBJ1-5, with TRBD1 identical over 12 bases. The CDR3 is 15 residues long. In germline, CDR1 is KGHDR, CDR2 SFDVKD. After removal of 6 bases from V and 7 bases from J, the junction contained 6 bases not matched to a gene. The CDR3 loop reads CATSMGGQGAQPQHF. CDR3 bases: TGTGCCACCAGTATGGGGGGACAGGGGGCCCAGCCCCAGCATTTT.

The chain combines TRBV11-2 with TRBJ2-3, with 14 bases that match TRBD2. Per the germline V gene, CDR1 is SGHAT and CDR2 is FQNNGV. V was clipped by 0 bases and J by 5 bases; unmatched bases: 4. This CDR3 spans 17 amino acids. For the CDR3, the DNA is TGTGCCAGCAGCTTAGAAGCCGGGACTAGCGGGGGAGATACGCAGTATTTT. Amino acids: CASSLEAGTSGGDTQYF.

The rearrangement uses TRBV6-5 and TRBJ1-5; TRBD1 is a possible D gene (6 bases). V was trimmed by 4 bases and J by 3 bases, leaving 13 bases between them. The CDR3 sequence is 15 residues long. Germline CDR1 MNHEY, CDR2 SVGAGI. The CDR3 DNA follows: TGTGCCAGCAGTTTCCGGTGGGGGCTCAATCAGCCCCAGCATTTT. As protein: CASSFRWGLNQPQHF.

The chain is built from TRBV10-2 and TRBJ1-1; TRBD1 might be the D (6 bases). In germline, CDR1 is WSHSY, CDR2 SAAADI. CDR3 length equals 16 residues. Trimming removed 4 bases at V and 1 base at J, with 16 bases between. The CDR3: CASSGGPGQSNTEAFF. Written as DNA, the CDR3 is TGCGCCAGCAGTGGGGGGCCGGGGCAGTCGAACACTGAAGCTTTCTTT.

This clone rates as medium-sized. V is TRBV9 and J is TRBJ2-7; 7 bases are shared with TRBD1. Germline assignment: CDR1 SGDLS and CDR2 YYNGEE. CDR3 length equals 15 residues. V gave up 4 bases and J gave up 2 bases; unmatched junction bases: 9. The CDR3 sequence is CASSPHRGAPYEQYF. The CDR3 DNA reads TGTGCCAGCAGCCCACACAGGGGCGCCCCCTACGAGCAGTACTTC.

The CDR3: CAWRRRRGSGRSSYNEQFF. DNA of the CDR3: TGTGCCTGGAGGAGGAGACGGGGGTCAGGGCGGAGCTCCTACAATGAGCAGTTCTTC. The rearrangement uses TRBV30 and TRBJ2-1; TRBD2 is a possible D gene (6 bases). Germline V gene data show CDR1 as GTSNPN and CDR2 as SVGIG (reference sequence). CDR3 length equals 19 residues. Trimming cost V 3 bases and J 0 bases, with 24 bases left between them.

This clone was counted only a few times. The chain combines TRBV4-3 with TRBJ2-1; D is possibly TRBD1 (7 bases). CDR3 length: 16 amino acids. In germline, CDR1 is LGHNA, CDR2 YSLEER. Trimming took off 3 bases at V and 4 bases at J, with 16 bases between the two ends. CDR3 sequence reads: CASSQAGGSVYNEQFF. CDR3 coding DNA: TGCGCCAGCAGCCAGGCAGGGGGGAGTGTTTACAATGAGCAGTTCTTC.